The entry below gives a single T cell receptor (beta chain) sequence along with its context. Its antigen has not been determined. No much larger clonotype is one base removed from it; base qualities were not supplied. The QIAamp DNA FFPE kit was used to extract genomic DNA from formalin-fixed paraffin-embedded autopsy tissue. V ends up 1 base short and J 4 bases short, with an unmatched junction base count of 9. Counted from cysteine to phenylalanine, this CDR3 has 17 amino acids. Here the CDR3 DNA is all that survives: 51 bases in frame from base 1. Based on the germline V gene, the CDR1 and CDR2 sequences are SGHVS and FQNEAQ. This entry belongs to a study of T cell repertoires in MIS-A myocarditis (dated by TCRdb to the early 2020s). TCRbeta CDR3 regions were amplified by the immunoSEQ bias-controlled multiplex PCR and were subjected to high-throughput sequencing. The original pipeline was this. The immunoSEQ vendor pipeline collapsed and filtered the CDR3 sequences so that the abundance and frequency of each unique TCRbeta CDR3 could be quantified. Using a 90% global sequence identity threshold, CD-HIT clustered dominant CDR3 amino acid sequences together with SARS-CoV-2-specific ImmuneCODE TCRbeta sequences. Clones at frequencies from 0.1 to 1 were categorized as hyperexpanded, and clones at frequencies from 0.01 to 0.1 were categorized as large. MiXCR was used to confirm CDR3 amino acid sequences and V and J gene assignments of dominant clones. The R stringdist package was used to compute Levenshtein distances between the patient clonotypes and the ImmuneCODE hits. This immuneACCESS table, as held by TCRdb, lists in-frame sequences with V and J called but not all clones. Of the missing ones, under half trace to an unresolved V gene in checked studies; the others have no known cause. V, J and clone size were drawn from that table, and D and trimming were deduced from the DNA. The sample table records roughly 15,000 clones; around two thirds of these occur just once. The ten biggest clones cover 50% to 75% of the sample.

The source is a man between 18 and 29 years old with fulminant myocarditis from multisystem inflammatory syndrome in adults (MIS-A) after COVID-19. The chain is assembled from TRBV7-8 and TRBJ2-5, with 10 central nucleotides matching TRBD2. The source material was left ventricle heart tissue obtained at autopsy. The sample's cell subset or site label, in plain terms: cardiac tissue sample (left or right ventricle, interventricular septum, or pericardium). The CDR3 reads CASSLGTGTSDRETQYF. The DNA reads as follows: TGTGCCAGCAGCTTAGGAACCGGGACTAGCGATCGAGAGACCCAGTACTTC. Outside the CDR3, residues come from the reference TRBV7-8 and TRBJ2-5 proteins, so the full variable domain is: GAGVSQSPRYKVAKRGQDVALRCDPISGHVSLFWYQQALGQGPEFLTYFQNEAQLDKSGLPSDRFFAERPEGSVSTLKIQRTQQEDSAVYLCASSLGTGTSDRETQYFGPGTRLLVL.